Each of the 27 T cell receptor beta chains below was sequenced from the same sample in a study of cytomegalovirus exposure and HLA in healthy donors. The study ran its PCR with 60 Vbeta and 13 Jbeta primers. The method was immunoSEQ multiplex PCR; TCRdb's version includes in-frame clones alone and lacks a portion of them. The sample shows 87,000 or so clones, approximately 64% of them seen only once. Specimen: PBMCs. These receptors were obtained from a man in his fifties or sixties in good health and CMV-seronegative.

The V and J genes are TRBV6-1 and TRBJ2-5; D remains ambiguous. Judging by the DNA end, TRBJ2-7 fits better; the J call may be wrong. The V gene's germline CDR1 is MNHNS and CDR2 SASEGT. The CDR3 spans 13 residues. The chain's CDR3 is CASSGPPTYEQYF. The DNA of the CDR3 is TGTGCCAGCAGTGGCCCGCCAACCTACGAGCAGTACTTC.

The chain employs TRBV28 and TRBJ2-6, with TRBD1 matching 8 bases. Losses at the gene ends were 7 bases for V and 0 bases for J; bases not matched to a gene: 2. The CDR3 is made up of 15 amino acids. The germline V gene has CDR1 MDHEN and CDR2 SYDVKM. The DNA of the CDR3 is TGTGCCAGCACAACAGGGGGCTCTGGGGCCAACGTCCTGACTTTC. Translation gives CASTTGGSGANVLTF.

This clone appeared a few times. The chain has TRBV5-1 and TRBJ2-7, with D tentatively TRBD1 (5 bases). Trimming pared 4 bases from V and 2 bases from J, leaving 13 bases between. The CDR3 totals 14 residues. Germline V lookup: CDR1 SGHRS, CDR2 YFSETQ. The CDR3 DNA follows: TGCGCCAGCAGCACCGGACAACACCCCTACGAGCAGTACTTC. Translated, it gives CASSTGQHPYEQYF. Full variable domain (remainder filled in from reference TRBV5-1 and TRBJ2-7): KAGVTQTPRYLIKTRGQQVTLSCSPISGHRSVSWYQQTPGQGLQFLFEYFSETQRNKGNFPGRFSGRQFSNSRSEMNVSTLELGDSALYLCASSTGQHPYEQYFGPGTRLTVT.

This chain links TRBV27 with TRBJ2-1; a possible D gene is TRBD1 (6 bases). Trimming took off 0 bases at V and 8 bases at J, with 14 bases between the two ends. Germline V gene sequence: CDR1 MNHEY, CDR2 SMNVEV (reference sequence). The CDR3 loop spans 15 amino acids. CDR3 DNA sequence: TGTGCCAGCAGTTTATCGGCAGGGGATAACGATGAGCAGTTCTTC. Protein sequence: CASSLSAGDNDEQFF.

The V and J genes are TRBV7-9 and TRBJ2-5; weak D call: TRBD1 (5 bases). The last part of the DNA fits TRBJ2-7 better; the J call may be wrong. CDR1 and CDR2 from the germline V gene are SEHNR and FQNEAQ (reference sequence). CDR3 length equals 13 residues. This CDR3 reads CASSTDISYEQYF. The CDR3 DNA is TGTGCCAGCAGCACGGACATATCCTACGAGCAGTACTTC.

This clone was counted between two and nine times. The CDR3 sequence is CASSEARPGRGYTF. The DNA of the CDR3 is TGTGCCAGCAGTGAAGCGAGGCCAGGGCGGGGCTACACCTTC. The chain employs TRBV6-1 and TRBJ1-2; possible D gene TRBD1, 5 bases. With 0 bases removed from V and 8 bases from J, the gap between germline ends came to 13 bases. Germline CDR1 reads MNHNS; CDR2 reads SASEGT. The CDR3 spans 14 residues.

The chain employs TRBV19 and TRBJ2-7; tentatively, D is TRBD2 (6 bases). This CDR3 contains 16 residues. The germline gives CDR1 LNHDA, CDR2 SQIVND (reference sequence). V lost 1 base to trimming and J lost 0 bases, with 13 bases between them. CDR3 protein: CASSIVGTGSSYEQYF. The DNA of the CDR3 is TGTGCCAGTAGTATAGTAGGGACTGGTAGCTCCTACGAGCAGTACTTC.

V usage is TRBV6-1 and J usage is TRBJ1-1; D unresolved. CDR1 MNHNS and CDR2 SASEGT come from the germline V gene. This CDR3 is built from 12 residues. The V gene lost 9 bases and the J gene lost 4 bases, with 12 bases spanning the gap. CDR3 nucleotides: TGTGCCAGTTACGAGTGGAGCACTGAAGCTTTCTTT. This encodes CASYEWSTEAFF.

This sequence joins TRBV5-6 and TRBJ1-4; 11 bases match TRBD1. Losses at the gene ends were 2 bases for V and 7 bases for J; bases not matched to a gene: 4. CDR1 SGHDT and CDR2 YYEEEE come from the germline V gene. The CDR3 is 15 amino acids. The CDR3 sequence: CASSFGQGAGEKLFF. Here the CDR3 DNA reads TGTGCCAGCAGCTTCGGACAGGGGGCAGGTGAAAAACTGTTTTTT. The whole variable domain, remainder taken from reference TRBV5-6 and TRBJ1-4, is DAGVTQSPTHLIKTRGQQVTLRCSPKSGHDTVSWYQQALGQGPQFIFQYYEEEERQRGNFPDRFSGHQFPNYSSELNVNALLLGDSALYLCASSFGQGAGEKLFFGSGTQLSVL.

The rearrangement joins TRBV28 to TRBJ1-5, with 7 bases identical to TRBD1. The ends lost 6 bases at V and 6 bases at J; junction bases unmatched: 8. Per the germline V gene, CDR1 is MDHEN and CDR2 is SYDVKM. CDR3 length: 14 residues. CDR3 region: CASRRQAGGQPQHF. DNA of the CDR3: TGTGCCAGCAGACGTCAAGCAGGGGGTCAGCCCCAGCATTTT.

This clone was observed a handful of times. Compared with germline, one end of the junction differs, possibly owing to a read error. CDR3 DNA sequence: TGCGCCAGCAGCCTCCCGAGACAGGGGACTATAGGCTCCTTC. Translating it yields CASSLPRQGTIGSF. J is TRBJ1-2 and V is TRBV23-1; 8 bases map to TRBD1. TRBV23-1 is an ORF, with its function uncertain. The CDR3 extends over 14 amino acids.

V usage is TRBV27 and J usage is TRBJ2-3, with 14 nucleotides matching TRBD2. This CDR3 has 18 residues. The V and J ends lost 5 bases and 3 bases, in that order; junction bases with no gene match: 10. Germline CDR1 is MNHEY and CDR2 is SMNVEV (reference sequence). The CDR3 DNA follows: TGTGCCAGCAGTAAGACTAGCGGGGGGGTCCTTTGGACAGATACGCAGTATTTT. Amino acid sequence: CASSKTSGGVLWTDTQYF.

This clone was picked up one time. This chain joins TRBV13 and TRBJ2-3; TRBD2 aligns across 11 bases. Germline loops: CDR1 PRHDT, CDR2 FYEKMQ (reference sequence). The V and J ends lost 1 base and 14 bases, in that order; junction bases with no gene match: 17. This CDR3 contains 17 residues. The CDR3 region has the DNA TGTGCCAGCAGCTTAGCGACTAGCGGGGATGTACTTGATGCGCGGTATTTT. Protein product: CASSLATSGDVLDARYF.

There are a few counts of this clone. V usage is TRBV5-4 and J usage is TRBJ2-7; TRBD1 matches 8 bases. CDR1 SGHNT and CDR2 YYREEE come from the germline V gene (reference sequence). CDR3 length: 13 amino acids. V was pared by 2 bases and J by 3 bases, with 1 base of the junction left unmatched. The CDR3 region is CASSLQGGYEQYF. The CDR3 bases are TGTGCCAGCAGCTTACAGGGGGGCTACGAGCAGTACTTC.

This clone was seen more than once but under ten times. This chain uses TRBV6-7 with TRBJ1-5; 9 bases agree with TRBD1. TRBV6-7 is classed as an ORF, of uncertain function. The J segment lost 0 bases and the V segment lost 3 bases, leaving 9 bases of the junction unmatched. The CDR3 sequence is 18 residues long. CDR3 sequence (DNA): TGTGCCAGCAGTTATACGACCGGGACAGGGTATAGCAATCAGCCCCAGCATTTT. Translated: CASSYTTGTGYSNQPQHF.

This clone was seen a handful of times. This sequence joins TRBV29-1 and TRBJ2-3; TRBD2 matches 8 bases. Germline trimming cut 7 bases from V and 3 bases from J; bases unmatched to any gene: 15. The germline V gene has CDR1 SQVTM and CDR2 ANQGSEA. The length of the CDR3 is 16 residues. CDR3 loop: CSAPGRGLAGTDTQYF. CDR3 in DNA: TGCAGCGCCCCTGGCCGGGGCTTAGCGGGAACAGATACGCAGTATTTT.

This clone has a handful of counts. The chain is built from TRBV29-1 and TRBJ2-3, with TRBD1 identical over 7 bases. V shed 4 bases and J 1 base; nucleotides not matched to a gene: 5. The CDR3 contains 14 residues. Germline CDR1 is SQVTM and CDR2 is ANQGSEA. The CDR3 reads CSVGRQGGTDTQYF. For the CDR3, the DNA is TGCAGCGTTGGGCGACAGGGAGGCACAGATACGCAGTATTTT.

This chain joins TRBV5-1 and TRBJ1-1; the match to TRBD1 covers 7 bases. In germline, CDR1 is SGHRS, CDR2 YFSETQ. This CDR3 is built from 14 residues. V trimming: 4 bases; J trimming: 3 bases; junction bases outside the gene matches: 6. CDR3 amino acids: CASSSTGADTEAFF. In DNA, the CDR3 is TGCGCCAGCAGCAGTACAGGGGCGGACACTGAAGCTTTCTTT.

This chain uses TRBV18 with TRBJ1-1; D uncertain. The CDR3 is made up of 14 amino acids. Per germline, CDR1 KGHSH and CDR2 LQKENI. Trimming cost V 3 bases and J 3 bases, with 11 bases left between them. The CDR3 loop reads CASSPYGDDTEAFF. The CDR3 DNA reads TGTGCCAGCTCACCTTACGGGGATGACACTGAAGCTTTCTTT.

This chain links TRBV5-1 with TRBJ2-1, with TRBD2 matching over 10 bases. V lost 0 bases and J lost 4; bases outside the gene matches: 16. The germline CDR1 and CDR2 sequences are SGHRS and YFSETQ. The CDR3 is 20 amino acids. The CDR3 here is CASSLGIQGDETSGYNEQFF. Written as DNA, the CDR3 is TGCGCCAGCAGCTTGGGAATACAGGGGGACGAGACTAGCGGGTACAATGAGCAGTTCTTC.

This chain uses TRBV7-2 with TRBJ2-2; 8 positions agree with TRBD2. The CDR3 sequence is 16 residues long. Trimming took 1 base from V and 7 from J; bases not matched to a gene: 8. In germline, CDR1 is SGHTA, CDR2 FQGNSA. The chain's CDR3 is CASSLVFGGALGELFF. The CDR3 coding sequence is TGTGCCAGCAGCTTAGTTTTCGGGGGGGCCCTCGGGGAGCTGTTTTTT.

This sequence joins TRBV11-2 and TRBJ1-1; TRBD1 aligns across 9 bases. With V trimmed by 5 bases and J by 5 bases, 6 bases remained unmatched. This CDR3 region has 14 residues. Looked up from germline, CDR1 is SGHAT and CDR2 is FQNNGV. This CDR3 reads CASSTRTGETEAFF. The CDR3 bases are TGTGCCAGCAGCACCCGGACAGGGGAGACTGAAGCTTTCTTT.

The CDR3 coding sequence is TGTGCCAGCAGTTACGAGCGAGGGGAAAAACTGTTTTTT. It specifies CASSYERGEKLFF. The rearrangement uses TRBV6-5 and TRBJ1-4; D call uncertain. V lost 2 bases and J lost 8, with 9 bases in between. In germline, CDR1 is MNHEY, CDR2 SVGAGI. The CDR3 contains 13 residues.

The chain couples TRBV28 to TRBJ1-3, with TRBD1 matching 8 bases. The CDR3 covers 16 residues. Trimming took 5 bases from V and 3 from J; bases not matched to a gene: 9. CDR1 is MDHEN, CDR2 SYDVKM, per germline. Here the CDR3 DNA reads TGTGCCAGCAGTAAAAATGACAGGGGCCGTGGAAACACCATATATTTT. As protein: CASSKNDRGRGNTIYF.

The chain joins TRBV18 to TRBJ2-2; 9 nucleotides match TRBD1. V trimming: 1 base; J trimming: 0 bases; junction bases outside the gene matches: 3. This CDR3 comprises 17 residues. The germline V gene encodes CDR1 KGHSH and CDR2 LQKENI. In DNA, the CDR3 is TGTGCCAGCTCACCACGACAGGGGGGGTCGAACACCGGGGAGCTGTTTTTT. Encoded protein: CASSPRQGGSNTGELFF.

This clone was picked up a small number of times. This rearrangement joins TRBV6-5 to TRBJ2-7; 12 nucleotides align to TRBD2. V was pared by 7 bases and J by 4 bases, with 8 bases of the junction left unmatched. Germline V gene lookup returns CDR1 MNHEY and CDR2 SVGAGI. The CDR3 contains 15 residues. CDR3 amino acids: CASTRRTSGAYEQYF. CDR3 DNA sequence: TGTGCCAGCACCAGAAGGACTAGCGGGGCGTACGAGCAGTACTTC.

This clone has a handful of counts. The CDR3 loop is CASSPGDRGRPGELFF. The CDR3 DNA is TGTGCCAGCAGCCCCGGGGACAGGGGGCGTCCCGGGGAGCTGTTTTTT. This sequence joins TRBV5-4 and TRBJ2-2; 12 bases fit TRBD1. J gave up 6 bases and V 4 bases, and 7 bases lay outside the gene matches. Germline loops: CDR1 SGHNT, CDR2 YYREEE (reference sequence). The CDR3 contains 16 residues.